This entry features one T cell receptor (beta chain) sequence. With 60 Vbeta and 13 Jbeta primers, the PCR was carried out. The protocol was immunoSEQ multiplex PCR, while the TCRdb copy is restricted to in-frame clones and leaves out a portion. The sample lists about 87,000 clones, 74% occurring once. This sample stems from a study of cytomegalovirus exposure and HLA in healthy donors. Germline V gives CDR1 LNHDA, CDR2 SQIVND (reference sequence). V lost 5 bases, J lost 2 bases, and 3 bases stayed unmatched. The length of the CDR3 is 13 residues. This receptor was identified in a man in his thirties or forties in good health and CMV-seropositive. Sequenced input: PBMCs. The chain couples TRBV19 to TRBJ2-7, with 7 nucleotides matching TRBD1. The CDR3 nucleotides are TGTGCCAGTAGTCCTGGGACAGCCTACGAGCAGTACTTC. Translated, it gives CASSPGTAYEQYF.